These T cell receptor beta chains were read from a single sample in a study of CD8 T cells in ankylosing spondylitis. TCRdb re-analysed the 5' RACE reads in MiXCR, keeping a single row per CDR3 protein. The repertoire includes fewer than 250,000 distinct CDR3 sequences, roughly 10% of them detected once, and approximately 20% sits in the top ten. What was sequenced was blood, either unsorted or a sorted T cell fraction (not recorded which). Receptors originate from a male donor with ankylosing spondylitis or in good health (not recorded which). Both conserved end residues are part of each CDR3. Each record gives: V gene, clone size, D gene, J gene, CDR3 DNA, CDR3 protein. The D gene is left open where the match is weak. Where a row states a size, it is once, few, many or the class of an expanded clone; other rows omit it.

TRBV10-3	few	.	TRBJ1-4	TGTGCCATCAGTGGCCCAGGAAATAATGAAAAACTGTTTTTT	CAISGPGNNEKLFF
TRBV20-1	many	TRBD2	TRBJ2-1	TGCAGTGCTATCCTGGCTAGCGGGTACAATGAGCAGTTCTTC	CSAILASGYNEQFF
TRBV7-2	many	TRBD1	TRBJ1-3	TGTGCCAGCAGCTTAAGTCCGACAGGGGGTTTGGGAAACACCATATATTTT	CASSLSPTGGLGNTIYF
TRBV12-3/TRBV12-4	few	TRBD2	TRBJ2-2	TGTGCCAGCACCTCTCGGGGGGTTAGGGGAGCGACCGGGGAGCTGTTTTTT	CASTSRGVRGATGELFF
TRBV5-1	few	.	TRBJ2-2	TGCGCCAGCAGCTTGGAAGACAGCGCCAACACCGGGGAGCTGTTTTTT	CASSLEDSANTGELFF
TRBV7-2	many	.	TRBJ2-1	TGTGCCAGCACTCTAATTGGTGAGCAGTTCTTC	CASTLIGEQFF
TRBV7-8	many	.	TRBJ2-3	TGTGCCAGCAGTCCCCTGGGGGGGCCCACAGATACGCAGTATTTT	CASSPLGGPTDTQYF
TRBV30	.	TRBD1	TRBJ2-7	TGTGCCTGGCGAGCGACAGGGGAGGTGCAGTACTTC	CAWRATGEVQYF
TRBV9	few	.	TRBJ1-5	TGTGCCAGCAGCGTAGAAGTGGGCTTCAACCGGGGGAAAGATCAGCCCCAGCATTTT	CASSVEVGFNRGKDQPQHF
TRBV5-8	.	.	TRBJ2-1	TGTGCCAGCAGGGTTCCGGGACACCCTCAGTTCTTC	CASRVPGHPQFF
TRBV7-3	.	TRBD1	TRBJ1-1	TGTGCCAGCAGCCCCGGACAGGGGTTTAACACTGAAGCTTTCTTT	CASSPGQGFNTEAFF
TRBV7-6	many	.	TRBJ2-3	TGTGCCAGCAGCCCACTCCCCCCACGGGAACCGTATTTT	CASSPLPPREPYF
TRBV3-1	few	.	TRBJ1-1	TGTGCCAGCAGCCCCAGGTCGACCACTGAAGCTTTCTTT	CASSPRSTTEAFF
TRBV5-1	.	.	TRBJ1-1	TGCGCCAGCAGCTTGCCCAGTCTACGAGAAGCTTTCTTT	CASSLPSLREAFF
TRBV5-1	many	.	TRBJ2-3	TGCGCCAGCAGCCTGAATTATGAGTCGGCCTCCGGGCAGTATTTT	CASSLNYESASGQYF
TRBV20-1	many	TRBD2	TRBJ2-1	TGCAGTGCTAGAGGGCGACTAGCGGGGGAGTTCTTC	CSARGRLAGEFF
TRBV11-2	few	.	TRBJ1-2	TGTGCCAGCAGCTTCGAGGGCTATGGCTACACCTTC	CASSFEGYGYTF
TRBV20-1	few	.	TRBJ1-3	TGCAGTTCAATGAGGGGGGGCCGAAACACCATATATTTT	CSSMRGGRNTIYF
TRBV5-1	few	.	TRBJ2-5	TGCGCCAGCATTTCTGGCGGGGGCTACCAAGAGACCCAGTACTTC	CASISGGGYQETQYF
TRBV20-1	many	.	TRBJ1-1	TGCAGTGCTAGAGAGGGTGCCACGAACACTGAAGCTTTCTTT	CSAREGATNTEAFF
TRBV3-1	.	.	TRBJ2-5	TGTGCCAGCAGCCGGTCGCAGGATAAGACCCAGTACTTC	CASSRSQDKTQYF
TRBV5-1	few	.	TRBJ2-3	TGCGCCAGCAGCTTGGGACTAGTCCAGGGCCAAGATACGCAGTATTTT	CASSLGLVQGQDTQYF
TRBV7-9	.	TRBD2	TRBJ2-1	TGTGCCAGCAGCTTAGCGAACGGGGGGGCCGGAAATGAGCAGTTCTTC	CASSLANGGAGNEQFF
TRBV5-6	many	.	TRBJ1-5	TGTGCCAGCAGCATCCGGGACAAAAGGATAAATCAGCCCCAGCATTTT	CASSIRDKRINQPQHF
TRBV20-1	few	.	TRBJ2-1	TGCAGTGCTAGAGACACGGCCCCGTTGTCTCCCTACAATGAGCAGTTCTTC	CSARDTAPLSPYNEQFF
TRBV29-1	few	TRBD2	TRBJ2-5	TGCAGCGCCCCCGAGAGCGGGGGGCAAGAGACCCAGTACTTC	CSAPESGGQETQYF
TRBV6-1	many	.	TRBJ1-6	TGTGCCAGCAGTGCCCGGAGCTCCTATAATTCACCCCTCCACTTT	CASSARSSYNSPLHF
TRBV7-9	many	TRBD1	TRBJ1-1	TGTGCCAGCAGCTTAGATAGGGGGCAGAACACTGAAGCTTTCTTT	CASSLDRGQNTEAFF
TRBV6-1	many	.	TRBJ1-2	TGTGCCAGCAGTAGGGACGGAGCTAACTATGGCTACACCTTC	CASSRDGANYGYTF
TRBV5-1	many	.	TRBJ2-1	TGCGCCAGCAGCTTGGAGACAGGTAGAAATGAGCAGTTCTTC	CASSLETGRNEQFF
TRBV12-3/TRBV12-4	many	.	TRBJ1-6	TGTGCCAGCAGTTTATTCGCGAGGGCCTCCTATAATTCACCCCTCCACTTT	CASSLFARASYNSPLHF